This TCR beta chain derives from a study of cytomegalovirus exposure and HLA in healthy donors (dated by TCRdb to 2017 to 2019). Looking at the study overall: According to a later analysis, one platform produced both the roughly 130 validation repertoires and the 550 to 800 repertoires of the first cohort. The study aimed to test whether signatures of past pathogen exposure could be identified by cataloging public T cell receptors. In addition to the first cohort of hundreds of subjects, a separate validation cohort of approximately 130 different subjects was used. To predict cytomegalovirus infection status, the study brought together high-throughput TCR immunosequencing, statistical association of individual TCRs with disease status, and machine learning.

Preparation of the library involved the immunoSEQ multiplex PCR assay. Regarding the original processing steps: A statistical classification framework was built to diagnose cytomegalovirus status from the catalog of TCR beta chain sequences. In TCRdb, the immuneACCESS table is reduced to in-frame sequences with V and J assigned. These tables do not hold every clone; where another copy was compared, an unresolved V gene accounts for under half, and the others remain unexplained. V, J and clone size are those of that table, while D and trimming were read from the DNA. The sample table contains 130,000 or so clones; only one count was recorded for over 85% of them. Approximately 3.3% of the sample lies in the top ten. On this clone: The antigen it recognizes is unknown. No qualities accompany the bases; no much larger clone lies one base away.

From the cysteine through the phenylalanine, the CDR3 covers 15 amino acids. CDR3 DNA only is kept here, 45 bases in frame from base 1. Trimming takes 11 bases from V and 1 base from J, and the germline ends sit 20 bases apart. CDR1 and CDR2 (MRHNA, SNTAGT) derive from the germline V gene. General findings and caveats noted by the study authors: Across donors, most TCR sequences were observed very rarely, whereas some public TCRs were present in many individuals. A later analysis had no HLA typing for the validation cohort, so co-occurrence there was scored across all 130 or so repertoires. The authors suggested that the approach could potentially be generalized to other disease states and immunological phenotypes. The classifier was reported to diagnose cytomegalovirus status with high specificity and sensitivity in both the original cohort and the validation cohort. In a later analysis, TCRs clustered in the first cohort were found to also tend to co-occur in the 120 or so validation repertoires, with 94% of cluster scores above 0. The study gave a list of some 150 TCR beta chains associated with cytomegalovirus. In vitro tests confirmed that three of the cytomegalovirus-associated TCR beta chains recognize cytomegalovirus antigens.

The donors belonged to the validation cohort of around 130 subjects, which was separate from the roughly 700-subject first cohort. Sequences were obtained from PBMCs. The clonotype comes from a man younger than 45 in good health and CMV-seronegative. The chain employs TRBV6-4 and TRBJ1-1; TRBD1 is possibly the D segment (5 matching bases). Here the CDR3 is given as CAVQAWGLRNTEAFF. The DNA is TGTGCCGTCCAGGCCTGGGGCCTTAGGAACACTGAAGCTTTCTTT.